The T cell receptor (beta chain) under discussion was sequenced for a study of T cell changes during pregnancy in multiple sclerosis. The CDR3 runs to 15 residues. CDR1 and CDR2 (germline): SGHAT, FQNNGV. The V end was cut by 2 bases, the J end by 0 bases, with 8 bases between. The protocol was immunoSEQ multiplex PCR, while the TCRdb copy is restricted to in-frame clones and leaves out a portion. The repertoire includes under 95,000 clones, over 85% of them detected once, and 0.99% sits in the top ten. This chain joins TRBV11-2 and TRBJ1-3, with D perhaps matching TRBD1 (5 bases). The origin of this receptor is a female donor in good health, enrolled as a control in a pregnancy study. Here the sequenced sample was peripheral blood, taken in the second trimester of pregnancy. The CDR3 coding sequence is TGTGCCAGCAGCTTAATGGGGGGCTCTGGAAACACCATATATTTT. Amino acid sequence: CASSLMGGSGNTIYF. Full variable domain (outside the CDR3, taken from reference TRBV11-2 and TRBJ1-3): EAGVAQSPRYKIIEKRQSVAFWCNPISGHATLYWYQQILGQGPKLLIQFQNNGVVDDSQLPKDRFSAERLKGVDSTLKIQPAKLEDSAVYLCASSLMGGSGNTIYFGEGSWLTVV.